The text below deals with one T cell receptor beta chain. The data derive from a study of blood T cell repertoires in COVID-19. For the study at large: There were acute and convalescent COVID-19 samples, and they came from the United States, Italy and Spain. Nucleic acid was either cDNA or gDNA, and it came from T cells, B-cell-depleted T cells, or PBMCs.

In the authors' methods: Amplification of reference gene primers provided the estimated nucleated cell counts. The repertoire was sequenced with immunoSEQ multiplex PCR; TCRdb's copy has only in-frame clones and lacks some. V and J calls and clone size are given by that table; D and trimming were obtained from the DNA. The table has 65,000 to 95,000 clones, around 80% seen once. This CDR3 spans 15 amino acids. Germline CDR1 reads MDHEN; CDR2 reads SYDVKM. Trimming stripped 5 bases from V and 9 bases from J, with 20 bases between. The sequenced sample consisted of peripheral blood. This rearrangement joins TRBV28 to TRBJ1-5, with unresolved D. The receptor comes from a woman aged 40 to 50 with active or convalescent COVID-19. CDR3 bases: TGTGCCAGCAGTCAGCGGACCGGGCCCTTTTGGCCCCAGCATTTT. This encodes CASSQRTGPFWPQHF.